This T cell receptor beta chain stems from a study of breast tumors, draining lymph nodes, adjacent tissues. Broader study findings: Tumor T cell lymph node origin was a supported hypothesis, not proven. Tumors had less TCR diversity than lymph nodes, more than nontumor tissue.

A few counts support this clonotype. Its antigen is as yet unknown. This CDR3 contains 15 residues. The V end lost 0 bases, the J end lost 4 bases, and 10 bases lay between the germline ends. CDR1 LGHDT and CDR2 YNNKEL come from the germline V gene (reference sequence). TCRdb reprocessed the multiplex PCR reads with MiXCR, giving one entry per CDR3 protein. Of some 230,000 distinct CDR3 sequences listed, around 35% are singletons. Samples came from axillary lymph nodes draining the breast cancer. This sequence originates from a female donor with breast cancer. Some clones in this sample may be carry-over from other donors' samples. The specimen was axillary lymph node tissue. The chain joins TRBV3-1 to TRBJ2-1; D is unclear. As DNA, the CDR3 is TGTGCCAGCAGCCAAGATGTACGGAAGTACAATGAGCAGTTCTTC. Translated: CASSQDVRKYNEQFF.